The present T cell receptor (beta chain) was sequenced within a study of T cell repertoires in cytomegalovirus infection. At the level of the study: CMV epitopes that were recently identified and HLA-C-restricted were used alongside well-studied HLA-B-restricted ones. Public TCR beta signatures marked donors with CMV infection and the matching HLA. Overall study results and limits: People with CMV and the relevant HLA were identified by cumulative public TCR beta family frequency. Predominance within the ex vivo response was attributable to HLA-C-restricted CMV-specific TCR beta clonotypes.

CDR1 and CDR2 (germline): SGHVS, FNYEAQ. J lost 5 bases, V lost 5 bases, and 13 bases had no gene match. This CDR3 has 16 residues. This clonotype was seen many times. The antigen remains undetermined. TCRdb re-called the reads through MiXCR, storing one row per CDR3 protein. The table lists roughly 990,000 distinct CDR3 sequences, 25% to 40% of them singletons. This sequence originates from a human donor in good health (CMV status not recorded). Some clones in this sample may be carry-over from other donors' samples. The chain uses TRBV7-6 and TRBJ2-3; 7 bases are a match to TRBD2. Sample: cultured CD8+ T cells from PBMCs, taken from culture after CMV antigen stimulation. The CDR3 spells CASSPSPLAAGDTQYF. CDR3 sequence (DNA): TGTGCCAGCAGCCCTAGTCCTCTAGCGGCGGGAGATACGCAGTATTTT.